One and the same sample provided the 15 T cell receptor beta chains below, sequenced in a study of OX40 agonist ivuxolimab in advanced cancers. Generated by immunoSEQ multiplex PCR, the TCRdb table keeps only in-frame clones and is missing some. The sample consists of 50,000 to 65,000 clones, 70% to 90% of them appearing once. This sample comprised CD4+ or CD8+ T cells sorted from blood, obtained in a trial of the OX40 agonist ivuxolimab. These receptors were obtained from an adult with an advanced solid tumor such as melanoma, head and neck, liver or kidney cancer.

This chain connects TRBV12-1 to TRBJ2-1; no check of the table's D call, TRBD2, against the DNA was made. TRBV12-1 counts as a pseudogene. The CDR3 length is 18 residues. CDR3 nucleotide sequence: TGTGCCAGCACCTCCGGGACTAGCGGGGGTTACGCCTACAATGAGCAGTTCTTC. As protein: CASTSGTSGGYAYNEQFF.

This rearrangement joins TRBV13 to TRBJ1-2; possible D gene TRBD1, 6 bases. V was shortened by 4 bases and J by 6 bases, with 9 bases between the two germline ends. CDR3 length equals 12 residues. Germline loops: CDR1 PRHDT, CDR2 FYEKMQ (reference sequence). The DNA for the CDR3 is TGTGCCAGCAGCTATGGACAGAATGGCTACACCTTC. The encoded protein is CASSYGQNGYTF.

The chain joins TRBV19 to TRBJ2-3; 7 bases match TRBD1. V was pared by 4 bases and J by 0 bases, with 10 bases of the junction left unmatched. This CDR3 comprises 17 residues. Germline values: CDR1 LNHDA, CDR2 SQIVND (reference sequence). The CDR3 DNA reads TGTGCCAGTAGTACCTTACAGGGGCCCTATAGCACAGATACGCAGTATTTT. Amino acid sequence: CASSTLQGPYSTDTQYF.

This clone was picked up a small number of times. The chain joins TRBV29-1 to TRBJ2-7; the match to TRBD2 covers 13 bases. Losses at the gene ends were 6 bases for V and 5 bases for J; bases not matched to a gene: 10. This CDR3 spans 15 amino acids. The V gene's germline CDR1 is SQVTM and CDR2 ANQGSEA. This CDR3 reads CSVEGPGLAGDEQYF. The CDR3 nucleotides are TGCAGCGTAGAGGGACCCGGACTAGCGGGAGACGAGCAGTACTTC.

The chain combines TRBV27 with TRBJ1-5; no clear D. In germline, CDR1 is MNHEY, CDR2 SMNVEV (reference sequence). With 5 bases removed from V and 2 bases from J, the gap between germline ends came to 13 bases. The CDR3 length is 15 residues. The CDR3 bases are TGTGCCAGCAGTCCCCCGGGTCAGGGCAATCAGCCCCAGCATTTT. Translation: CASSPPGQGNQPQHF.

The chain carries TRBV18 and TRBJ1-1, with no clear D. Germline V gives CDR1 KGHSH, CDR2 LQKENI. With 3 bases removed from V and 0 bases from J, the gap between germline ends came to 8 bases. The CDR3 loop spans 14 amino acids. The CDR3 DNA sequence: TGTGCCAGCTCACCCGAGCTGTTGAACACTGAAGCTTTCTTT. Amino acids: CASSPELLNTEAFF.

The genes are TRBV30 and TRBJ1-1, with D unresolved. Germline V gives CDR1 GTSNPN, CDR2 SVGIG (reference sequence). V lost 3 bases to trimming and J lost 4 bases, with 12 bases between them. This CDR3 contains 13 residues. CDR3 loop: CAWRGNGVTEAFF. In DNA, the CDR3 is TGTGCCTGGAGGGGGAATGGAGTCACTGAAGCTTTCTTT.

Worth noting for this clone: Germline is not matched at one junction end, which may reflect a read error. CDR3 protein: CSVRTSGGPPVF. The CDR3, as DNA: TGCAGCGTCCGGACTAGCGGGGGTCCCCCGGTCTTC. V is TRBV29-1 and J is TRBJ2-1, with 13 positions matching TRBD2. This CDR3 contains 12 residues. Looked up from germline, CDR1 is SQVTM and CDR2 is ANQGSEA.

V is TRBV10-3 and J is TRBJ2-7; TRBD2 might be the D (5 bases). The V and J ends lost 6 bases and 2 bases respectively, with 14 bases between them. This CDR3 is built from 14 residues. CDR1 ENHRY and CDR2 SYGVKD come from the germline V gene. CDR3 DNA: TGTGCCATCAGGAGAGGATTCGGGGCCTACGAGCAGTACTTC. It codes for CAIRRGFGAYEQYF.

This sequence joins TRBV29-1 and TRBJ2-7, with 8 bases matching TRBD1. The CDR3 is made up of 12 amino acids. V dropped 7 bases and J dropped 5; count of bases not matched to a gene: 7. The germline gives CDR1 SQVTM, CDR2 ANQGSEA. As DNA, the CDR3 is TGCAGCGCTTGGACAGGGAGCGACGAGCAGTACTTC. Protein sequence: CSAWTGSDEQYF.

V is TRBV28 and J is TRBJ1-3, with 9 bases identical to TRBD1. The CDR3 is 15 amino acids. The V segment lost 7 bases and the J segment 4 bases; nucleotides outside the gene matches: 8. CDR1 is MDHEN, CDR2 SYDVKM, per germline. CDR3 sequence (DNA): TGTGCCAGCACCTTAGGACAGGGGATAGGAAACACCATATATTTT. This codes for CASTLGQGIGNTIYF.

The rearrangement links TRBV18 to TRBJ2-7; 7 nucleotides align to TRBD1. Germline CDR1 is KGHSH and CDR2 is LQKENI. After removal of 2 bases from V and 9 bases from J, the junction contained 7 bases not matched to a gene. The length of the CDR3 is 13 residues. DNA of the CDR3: TGTGCCAGCTCACCAGGCGACAGGGAAGGGCAGTACTTC. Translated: CASSPGDREGQYF. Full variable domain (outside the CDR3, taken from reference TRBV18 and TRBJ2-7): NAGVMQNPRHLVRRRGQEARLRCSPMKGHSHVYWYRQLPEEGLKFMVYLQKENIIDESGMPKERFSAEFPKEGPSILRIQQVVRGDSAAYFCASSPGDREGQYFGPGTRLTVT.

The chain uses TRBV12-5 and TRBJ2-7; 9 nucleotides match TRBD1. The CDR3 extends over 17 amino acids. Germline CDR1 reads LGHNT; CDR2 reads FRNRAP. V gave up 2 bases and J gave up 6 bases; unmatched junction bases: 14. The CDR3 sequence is CASGLTRDRVRGSEQYF. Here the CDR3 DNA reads TGTGCTAGTGGTTTGACCCGGGACAGGGTTCGAGGTAGCGAGCAGTACTTC.

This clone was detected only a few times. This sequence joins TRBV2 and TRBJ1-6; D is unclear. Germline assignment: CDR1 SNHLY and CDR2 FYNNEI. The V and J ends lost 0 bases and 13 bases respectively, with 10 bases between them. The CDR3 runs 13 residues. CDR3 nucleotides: TGTGCCAGCAGTGAAGCGAACTACATCCCCCTCCACTTT. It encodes CASSEANYIPLHF. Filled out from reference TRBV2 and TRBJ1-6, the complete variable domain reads EPEVTQTPSHQVTQMGQEVILRCVPISNHLYFYWYRQILGQKVEFLVSFYNNEISEKSEIFDDQFSVERPDGSNFTLKIRSTKLEDSAMYFCASSEANYIPLHFGNGTRLTVT.

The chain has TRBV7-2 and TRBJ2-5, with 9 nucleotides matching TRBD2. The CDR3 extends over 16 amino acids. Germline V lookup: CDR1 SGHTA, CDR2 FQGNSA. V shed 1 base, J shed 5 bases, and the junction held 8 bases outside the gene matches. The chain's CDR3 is CASSLGVAGDWETQYF. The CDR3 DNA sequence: TGTGCCAGCAGCTTAGGGGTAGCGGGGGACTGGGAGACCCAGTACTTC.